This T cell receptor (beta chain) was sequenced in a study of cytomegalovirus exposure and HLA in healthy donors. PCR amplification relied on 60 Vbeta primers (plus 13 Jbeta primers). The table came from immunoSEQ multiplex PCR; TCRdb's copy has only in-frame clones and leaves some out. The table has about 160,000 clones, approximately 84% seen once. The ends lost 2 bases at V and 0 bases at J; junction bases unmatched: 11. The germline CDR1 and CDR2 sequences are SGHRS and YFSETQ. The CDR3 is made up of 18 amino acids. Turning to this clone: Its target is not known.

Regarding the study as a whole: Cytomegalovirus-associated status was assigned to 150 to 200 TCR beta chains. According to reports, the classifier identified cytomegalovirus status with high specificity and sensitivity.

This TCR was sampled from a man between 25 and 39 years old in good health and CMV-seronegative. V is TRBV5-1 and J is TRBJ2-4, with 7 bases matching TRBD1. Sequenced: PBMCs. The CDR3 reads CASSFMVAGGLAKNIQYF. CDR3 in DNA: TGCGCCAGCAGCTTCATGGTCGCAGGGGGTCTAGCCAAAAACATTCAGTACTTC.